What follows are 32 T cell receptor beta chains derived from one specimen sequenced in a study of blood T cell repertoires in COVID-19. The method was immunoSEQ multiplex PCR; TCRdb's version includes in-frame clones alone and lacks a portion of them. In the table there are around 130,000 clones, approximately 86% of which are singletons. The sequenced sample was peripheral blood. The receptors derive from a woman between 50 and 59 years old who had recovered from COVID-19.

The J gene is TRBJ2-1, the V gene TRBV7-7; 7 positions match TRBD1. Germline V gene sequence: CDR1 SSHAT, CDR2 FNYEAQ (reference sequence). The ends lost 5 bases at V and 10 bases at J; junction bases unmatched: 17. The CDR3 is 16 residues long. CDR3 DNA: TGTGCCAGCAGCCCCACAGGGGCCCAGACTAAATCGGAGCAGTTCTTC. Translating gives CASSPTGAQTKSEQFF.

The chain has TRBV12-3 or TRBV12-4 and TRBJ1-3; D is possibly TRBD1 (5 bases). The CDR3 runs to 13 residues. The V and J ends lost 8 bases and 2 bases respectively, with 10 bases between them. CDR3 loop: CASERGTGNTIYF. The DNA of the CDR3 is TGTGCCAGCGAACGGGGGACTGGAAACACCATATATTTT.

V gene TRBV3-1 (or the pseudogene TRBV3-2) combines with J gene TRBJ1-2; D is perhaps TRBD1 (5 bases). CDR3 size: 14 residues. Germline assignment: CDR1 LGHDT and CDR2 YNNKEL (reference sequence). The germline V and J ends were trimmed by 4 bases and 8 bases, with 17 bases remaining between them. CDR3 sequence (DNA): TGTGCCAGCAGCCCAGGGTCCGGGGGGAGGGGCTACACCTTC. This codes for CASSPGSGGRGYTF.

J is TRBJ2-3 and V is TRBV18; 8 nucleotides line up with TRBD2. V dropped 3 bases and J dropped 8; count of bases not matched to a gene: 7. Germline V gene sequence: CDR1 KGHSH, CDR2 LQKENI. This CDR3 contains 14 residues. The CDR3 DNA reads TGTGCCAGCTCACCTTCTCGGGAGGGACTTACGCAGTATTTT. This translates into CASSPSREGLTQYF.

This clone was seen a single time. CDR3 bases: TGTGCCAGCTCAGGAGATAGCTACGAGCAGTACTTC. Amino acids: CASSGDSYEQYF. The chain employs TRBV18 and TRBJ2-7; D unclear. The CDR3 totals 12 residues. Trimming took 5 bases from V and 3 from J, leaving 8 bases between them. From germline, CDR1 is KGHSH and CDR2 LQKENI.

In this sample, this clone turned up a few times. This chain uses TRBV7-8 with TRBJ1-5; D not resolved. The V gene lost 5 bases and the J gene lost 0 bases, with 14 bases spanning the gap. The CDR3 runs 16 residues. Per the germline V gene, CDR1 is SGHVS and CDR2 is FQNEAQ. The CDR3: CASSDIARYSNQPQHF. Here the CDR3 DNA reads TGTGCCAGCAGCGATATCGCACGGTATAGCAATCAGCCCCAGCATTTT.

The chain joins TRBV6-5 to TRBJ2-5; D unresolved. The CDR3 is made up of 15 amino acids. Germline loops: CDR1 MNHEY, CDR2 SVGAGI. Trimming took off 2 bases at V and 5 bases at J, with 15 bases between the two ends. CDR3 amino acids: CASSYPQSGRETQYF. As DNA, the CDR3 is TGTGCCAGCAGTTACCCACAGTCCGGCCGGGAGACCCAGTACTTC.

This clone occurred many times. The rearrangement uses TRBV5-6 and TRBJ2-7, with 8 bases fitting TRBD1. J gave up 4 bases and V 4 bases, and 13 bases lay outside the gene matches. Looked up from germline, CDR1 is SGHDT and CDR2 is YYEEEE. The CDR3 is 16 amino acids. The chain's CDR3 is CASSPDPQGALYEQYF. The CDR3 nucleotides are TGTGCCAGCAGCCCGGACCCCCAGGGGGCTTTATACGAGCAGTACTTC.

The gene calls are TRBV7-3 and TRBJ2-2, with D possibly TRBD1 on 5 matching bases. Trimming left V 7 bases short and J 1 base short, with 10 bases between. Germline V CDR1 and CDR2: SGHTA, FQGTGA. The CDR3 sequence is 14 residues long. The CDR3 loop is CASTSTVNTGELFF. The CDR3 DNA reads TGTGCCAGCACCTCGACAGTGAACACCGGGGAGCTGTTTTTT.

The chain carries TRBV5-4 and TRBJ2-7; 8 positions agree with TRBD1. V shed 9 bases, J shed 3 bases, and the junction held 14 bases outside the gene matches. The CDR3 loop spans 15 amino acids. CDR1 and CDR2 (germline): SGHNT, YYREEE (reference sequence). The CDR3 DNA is TGTGCCACCTCGAAAGGACAGGGAAGCCACTACGAGCAGTACTTC. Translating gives CATSKGQGSHYEQYF. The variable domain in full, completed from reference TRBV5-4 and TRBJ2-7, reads ETGVTQSPTHLIKTRGQQVTLRCSSQSGHNTVSWYQQALGQGPQFIFQYYREEENGRGNFPPRFSGLQFPNYSSELNVNALELDDSALYLCATSKGQGSHYEQYFGPGTRLTVT.

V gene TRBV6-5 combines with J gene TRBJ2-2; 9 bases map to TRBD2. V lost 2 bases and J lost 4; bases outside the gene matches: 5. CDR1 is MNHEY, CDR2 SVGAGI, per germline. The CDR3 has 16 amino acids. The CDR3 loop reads CASSYRLSGSTGELFF. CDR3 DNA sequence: TGTGCCAGCAGTTACAGACTTAGCGGGAGCACCGGGGAGCTGTTTTTT.

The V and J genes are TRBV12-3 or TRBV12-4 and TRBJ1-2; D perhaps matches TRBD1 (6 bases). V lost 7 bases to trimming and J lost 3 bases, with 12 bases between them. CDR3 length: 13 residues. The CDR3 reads CASTIGGYYGYTF. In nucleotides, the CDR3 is TGTGCCAGCACCATAGGGGGATACTATGGCTACACCTTC.

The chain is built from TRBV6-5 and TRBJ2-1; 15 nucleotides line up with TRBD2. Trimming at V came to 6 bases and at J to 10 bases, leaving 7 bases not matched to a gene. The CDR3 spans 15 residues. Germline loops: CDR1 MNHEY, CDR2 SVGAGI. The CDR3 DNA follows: TGTGCCAGCAGGAGGACTAGCGGGGGGGCAGGGGAGCAGTTCTTC. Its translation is CASRRTSGGAGEQFF.

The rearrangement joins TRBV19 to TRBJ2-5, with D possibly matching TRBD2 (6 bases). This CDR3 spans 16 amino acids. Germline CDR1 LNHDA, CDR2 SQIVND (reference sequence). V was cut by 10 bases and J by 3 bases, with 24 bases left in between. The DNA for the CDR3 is TGTGCCACCACTAGCCCCGGGGGACCACGAGAAGAGACCCAGTACTTC. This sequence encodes CATTSPGGPREETQYF.

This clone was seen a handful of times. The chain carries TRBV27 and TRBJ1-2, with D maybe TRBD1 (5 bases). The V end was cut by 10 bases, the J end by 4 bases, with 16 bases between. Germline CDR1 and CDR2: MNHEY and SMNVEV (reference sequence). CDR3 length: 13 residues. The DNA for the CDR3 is TGTGCCACCTCTGTGGGGCGCGGCTATGGCTACACCTTC. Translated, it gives CATSVGRGYGYTF.

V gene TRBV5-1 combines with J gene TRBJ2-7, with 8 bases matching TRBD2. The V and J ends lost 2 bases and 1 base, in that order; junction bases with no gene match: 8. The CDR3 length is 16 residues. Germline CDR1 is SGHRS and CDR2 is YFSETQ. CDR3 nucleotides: TGCGCCAGCAGCTTCCAGACTAGCGTACCTTCCTACGAGCAGTACTTC. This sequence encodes CASSFQTSVPSYEQYF.

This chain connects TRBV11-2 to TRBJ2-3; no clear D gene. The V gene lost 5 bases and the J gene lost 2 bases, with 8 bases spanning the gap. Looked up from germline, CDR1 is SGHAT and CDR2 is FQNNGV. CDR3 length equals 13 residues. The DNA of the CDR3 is TGTGCCAGCAGCGGAGTGATCACAGATACGCAGTATTTT. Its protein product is CASSGVITDTQYF.

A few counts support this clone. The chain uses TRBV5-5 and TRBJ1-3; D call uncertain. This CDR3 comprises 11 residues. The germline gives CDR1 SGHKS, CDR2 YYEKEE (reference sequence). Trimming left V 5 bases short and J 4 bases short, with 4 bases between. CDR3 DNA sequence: TGTGCCAGCAGTTCGGGAAACACCATATATTTT. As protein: CASSSGNTIYF.

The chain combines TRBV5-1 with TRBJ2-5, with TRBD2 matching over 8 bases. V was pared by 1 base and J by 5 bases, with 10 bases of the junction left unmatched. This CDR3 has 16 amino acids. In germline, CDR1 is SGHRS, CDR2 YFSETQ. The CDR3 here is CASSLLTSGSGETQYF. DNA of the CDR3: TGCGCCAGCAGCTTGTTAACTAGCGGTTCTGGGGAGACCCAGTACTTC. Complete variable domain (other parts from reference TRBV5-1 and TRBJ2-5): KAGVTQTPRYLIKTRGQQVTLSCSPISGHRSVSWYQQTPGQGLQFLFEYFSETQRNKGNFPGRFSGRQFSNSRSEMNVSTLELGDSALYLCASSLLTSGSGETQYFGPGTRLLVL.

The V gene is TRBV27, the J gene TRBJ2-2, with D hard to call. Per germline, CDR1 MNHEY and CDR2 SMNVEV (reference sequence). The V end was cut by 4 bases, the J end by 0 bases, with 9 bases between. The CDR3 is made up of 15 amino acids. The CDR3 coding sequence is TGTGCCAGCAGTTGGGCAGCATCGAACACCGGGGAGCTGTTTTTT. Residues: CASSWAASNTGELFF.

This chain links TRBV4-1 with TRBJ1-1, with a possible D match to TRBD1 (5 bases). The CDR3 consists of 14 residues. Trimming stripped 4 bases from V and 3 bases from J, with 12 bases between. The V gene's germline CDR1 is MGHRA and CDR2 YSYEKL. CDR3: CASSPRAGDTEAFF. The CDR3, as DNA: TGCGCCAGCAGCCCGCGGGCGGGGGACACTGAAGCTTTCTTT.

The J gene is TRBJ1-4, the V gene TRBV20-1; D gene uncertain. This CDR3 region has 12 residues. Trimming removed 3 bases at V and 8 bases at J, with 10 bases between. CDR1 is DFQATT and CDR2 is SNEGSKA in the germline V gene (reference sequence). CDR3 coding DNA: TGCAGTGCTAGTTCGACTAGGGAAAAACTGTTTTTT. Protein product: CSASSTREKLFF.

The CDR3 DNA reads as TGCGCCAGCAACCCCGCCCCTGCAGGGGGTAATACGCAGTATTTT. This sequence encodes CASNPAPAGGNTQYF. The chain is built from TRBV5-1 and TRBJ2-3; TRBD1 matches 7 bases. CDR1 and CDR2 from the germline V gene are SGHRS and YFSETQ. Trimming cost V 6 bases and J 7 bases; bases outside gene matches: 14. The CDR3 runs 15 residues.

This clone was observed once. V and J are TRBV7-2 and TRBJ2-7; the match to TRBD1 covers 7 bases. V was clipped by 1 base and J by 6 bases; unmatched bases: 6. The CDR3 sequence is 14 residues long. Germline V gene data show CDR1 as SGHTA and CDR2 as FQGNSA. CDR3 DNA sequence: TGTGCCAGCAGCTTAGGTCTACAGGGGTCCGAGCAGTACTTC. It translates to CASSLGLQGSEQYF.

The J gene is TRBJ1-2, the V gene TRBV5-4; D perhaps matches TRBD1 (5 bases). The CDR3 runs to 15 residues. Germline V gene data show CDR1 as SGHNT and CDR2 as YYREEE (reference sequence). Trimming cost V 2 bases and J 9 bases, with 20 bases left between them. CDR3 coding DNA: TGTGCCAGCAGCTTTACTAATACCCGGGGGGGTAGCTACACCTTC. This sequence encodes CASSFTNTRGGSYTF.

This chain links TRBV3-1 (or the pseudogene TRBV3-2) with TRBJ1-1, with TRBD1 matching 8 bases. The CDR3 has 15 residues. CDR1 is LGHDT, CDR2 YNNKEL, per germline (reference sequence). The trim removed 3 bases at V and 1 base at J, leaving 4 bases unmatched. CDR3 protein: CASSHLDRANTEAFF. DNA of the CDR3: TGTGCCAGCAGCCACTTGGACAGGGCGAACACTGAAGCTTTCTTT.

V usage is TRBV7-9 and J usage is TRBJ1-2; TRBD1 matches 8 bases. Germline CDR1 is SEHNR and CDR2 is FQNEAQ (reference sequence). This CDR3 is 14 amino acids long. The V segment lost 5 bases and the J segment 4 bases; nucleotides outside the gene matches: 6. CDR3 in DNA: TGTGCCAGCAGCCGAGACAGGGGTATCTATGGCTACACCTTC. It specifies CASSRDRGIYGYTF.

CDR3 sequence: CASSLEAGLEAFF. The CDR3 coding sequence is TGCGCCAGCAGCTTGGAGGCAGGGTTGGAAGCTTTCTTT. The V call is TRBV5-1, the J call TRBJ1-1, with D perhaps TRBD1 (5 bases). CDR1 and CDR2 from the germline V gene are SGHRS and YFSETQ. This CDR3 comprises 13 residues. V gave up 0 bases and J gave up 8 bases, with 11 bases separating them.

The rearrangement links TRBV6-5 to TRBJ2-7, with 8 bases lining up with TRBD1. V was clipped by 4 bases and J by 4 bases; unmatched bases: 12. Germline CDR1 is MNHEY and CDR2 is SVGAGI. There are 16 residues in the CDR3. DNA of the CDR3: TGTGCCAGCAGTTCCATGGGACAGGACTGGAGGTACGAGCAGTACTTC. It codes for CASSSMGQDWRYEQYF.

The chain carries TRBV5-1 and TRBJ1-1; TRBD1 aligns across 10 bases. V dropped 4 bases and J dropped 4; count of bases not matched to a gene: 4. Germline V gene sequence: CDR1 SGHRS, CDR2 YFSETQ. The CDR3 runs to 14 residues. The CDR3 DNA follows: TGCGCCAGCAGCCCCCGGACAGGGGGCACTGAAGCTTTCTTT. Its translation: CASSPRTGGTEAFF.

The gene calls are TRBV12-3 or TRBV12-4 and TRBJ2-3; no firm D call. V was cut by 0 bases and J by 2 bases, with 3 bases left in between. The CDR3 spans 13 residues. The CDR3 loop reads CASSLAFTDTQYF. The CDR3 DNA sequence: TGTGCCAGCAGTTTAGCCTTCACAGATACGCAGTATTTT.

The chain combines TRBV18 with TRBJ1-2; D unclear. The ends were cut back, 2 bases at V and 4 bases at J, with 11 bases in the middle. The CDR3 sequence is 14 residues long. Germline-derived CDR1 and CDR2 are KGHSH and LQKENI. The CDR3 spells CASSPEQRGYGYTF. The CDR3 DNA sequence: TGTGCCAGCTCACCAGAACAGCGGGGCTATGGCTACACCTTC.